One and the same sample provided the 14 T cell receptor beta chains below, sequenced in a study of naive and memory T cell subsets. Two oligonucleotides, mixed equimolar, formed the beta constant-region primer covering TRBC1 and TRBC2. TCRdb called the UMI-ligation and nested PCR reads again in MiXCR, with one record for every CDR3 protein. The data show approximately 85,000 distinct CDR3 sequences, with more than 6.5% seen just once and 1.6% held by the top ten. Sequences were obtained from central memory CD4+ T cells from blood. Every receptor here comes from a human donor in good health.

This clonotype was seen many times. The rearrangement joins TRBV11-1 to TRBJ2-3, with 7 bases lining up with TRBD2. Germline CDR1 is SGHAT and CDR2 is FQDESV (reference sequence). V lost 5 bases and J lost 3; bases outside the gene matches: 14. This CDR3 comprises 17 residues. Here the CDR3 DNA reads TGTGCCAGCAGCACCTTCAGGGCTAGCGGTCTAACAGATACGCAGTATTTT. Translated: CASSTFRASGLTDTQYF.

There are many counts of this clonotype. The V and J genes are TRBV15 and TRBJ2-6; no reliable D call. The length of the CDR3 is 15 residues. V was clipped by 3 bases and J by 2 bases, with 8 bases between them. Per the germline V gene, CDR1 is LNHNV and CDR2 is YYDKDF (reference sequence). Written as DNA, the CDR3 is TGTGCCACCAGCAGGGACGCTACTGGGGCCAACGTCCTGACTTTC. Protein: CATSRDATGANVLTF. Full variable domain (missing parts from reference TRBV15 and TRBJ2-6): DAMVIQNPRYQVTQFGKPVTLSCSQTLNHNVMYWYQQKSSQAPKLLFHYYDKDFNNEADTPDNFQSRRPNTSFCFLDIRSPGLGDTAMYLCATSRDATGANVLTFGAGSRLTVL.

In its sample, this clonotype was seen many times. The chain joins TRBV6-6 to TRBJ1-1; a weak D match, TRBD1 (6 bases). V was cut by 5 bases and J by 11 bases, with 15 bases left in between. Germline V lookup: CDR1 MNHNY, CDR2 SVGAGI (reference sequence). There are 12 residues in the CDR3. The CDR3 sequence: CASSASDGGAFF. CDR3 DNA: TGTGCCAGCAGTGCCTCTGACGGGGGCGCTTTCTTT.

This clonotype was seen a few times. This rearrangement joins TRBV12-3 or TRBV12-4 to TRBJ2-3; D is uncertain. The V gene lost 3 bases and the J gene lost 6 bases, with 7 bases spanning the gap. The length of the CDR3 is 12 residues. The CDR3 here is CASSFTADTQYF. CDR3 nucleotides: TGTGCCAGCAGTTTCACAGCCGATACGCAGTATTTT.

This clonotype was recorded at least ten times. The V and J genes are TRBV6-2 or TRBV6-3 and TRBJ2-1; tentatively, D is TRBD1 or TRBD2 (5 bases each). CDR1 is MNHEY and CDR2 is SVGEGT in the germline V gene. The V and J ends lost 5 bases and 3 bases respectively, with 17 bases between them. The CDR3 is 16 residues long. CDR3 amino acids: CASSNRPGLNYNEQFF. The CDR3, as DNA: TGTGCCAGCAGTAACCGACCGGGGCTTAACTACAATGAGCAGTTCTTC.

This clonotype came up a few times. The V call is TRBV6-2 or TRBV6-3, the J call TRBJ1-5, with D possibly being TRBD1 (6 bases). V was pared by 5 bases and J by 5 bases, with 31 bases between. The CDR3 totals 20 residues. CDR1 and CDR2 (germline): MNHEY, SVGEGT. DNA of the CDR3: TGTGCCAGCAGTCCGGCAGGGGCTAGGGGCGGACCTGGGACCTATCAGCCCCAGCATTTT. Translated, it gives CASSPAGARGGPGTYQPQHF.

This clonotype has ten or more counts. V is TRBV12-3 or TRBV12-4 and J is TRBJ1-1; D is unclear. Trimming removed 5 bases from V and 1 base from J, with 8 bases in between. The CDR3 loop spans 13 amino acids. DNA for the CDR3: TGTGCCAGCAGTAGAGTAGCGAACACTGAAGCTTTCTTT. It translates to CASSRVANTEAFF.

In its sample, this clonotype was seen many times. This chain connects TRBV11-2 to TRBJ2-7; D possibly corresponds to TRBD1 (5 bases). The V end lost 1 base, the J end lost 5 bases, and 12 bases lay between the germline ends. Germline CDR1 reads SGHAT; CDR2 reads FQNNGV. This CDR3 has 14 amino acids. The CDR3 DNA follows: TGTGCCAGCAGCTTAGGGGCAGGGATCGACGAGCAGTACTTC. This gives the protein CASSLGAGIDEQYF.

This clonotype was seen many times. The chain is built from TRBV7-3 and TRBJ1-2; D might be TRBD1 (5 bases). Germline-derived CDR1 and CDR2 are SGHTA and FQGTGA. V was trimmed by 4 bases and J by 8 bases, leaving 14 bases between them. CDR3 size: 13 residues. CDR3 sequence (DNA): TGTGCCAGCAGCTCCGACGGGACTGGCGGCTACACCTTC. Protein sequence: CASSSDGTGGYTF. Together with reference TRBV7-3 and TRBJ1-2, the CDR3 gives the full variable domain: GAGVSQTPSNKVTEKGKYVELRCDPISGHTALYWYRQSLGQGPEFLIYFQGTGAADDSGLPNDRFFAVRPEGSVSTLKIQRTERGDSAVYLCASSSDGTGGYTFGSGTRLTVV.

This clonotype was counted only a few times. The chain carries TRBV20-1 and TRBJ2-1, with 7 bases fitting TRBD2. This CDR3 comprises 15 residues. Germline CDR1 and CDR2: DFQATT and SNEGSKA (reference sequence). Losses at the gene ends were 6 bases for V and 0 bases for J; bases not matched to a gene: 8. The chain's CDR3 is CSASQGGGSYNEQFF. CDR3 in DNA: TGCAGTGCCTCTCAGGGCGGGGGCTCCTACAATGAGCAGTTCTTC.

This clonotype was seen many times. The chain recombines TRBV4-2 with TRBJ2-7; 9 bases fit TRBD1. After removal of 1 base from V and 8 bases from J, the junction contained 3 bases not matched to a gene. CDR3 size: 13 residues. CDR1 is LGHNA, CDR2 YNFKEQ, per germline. CDR3 protein: CASSQGDRVKQYF. CDR3 in DNA: TGTGCCAGCAGCCAAGGGGACAGGGTGAAGCAGTACTTC.

This clonotype was seen many times. The V call is TRBV7-2, the J call TRBJ2-6; D assignment may be TRBD1 or TRBD2 (6 bases each). The CDR3 contains 16 residues. V dropped 3 bases and J dropped 0 bases, with 9 bases sitting between them. The germline CDR1 and CDR2 sequences are SGHTA and FQGNSA. This chain's CDR3 is CASSFGGGSGANVLTF. The CDR3 DNA sequence: TGTGCCAGCAGCTTTGGAGGGGGCTCTGGGGCCAACGTCCTGACTTTC. Looking up the rest from reference TRBV7-2 and TRBJ2-6 gives the full variable domain: GAGVSQSPSNKVTEKGKDVELRCDPISGHTALYWYRQSLGQGLEFLIYFQGNSAPDKSGLPSDRFSAERTGGSVSTLTIQRTQQEDSAVYLCASSFGGGSGANVLTFGAGSRLTVL.

This clonotype was seen ten or more times. V is TRBV20-1 and J is TRBJ1-5; TRBD1 matches 9 bases. Looked up from germline, CDR1 is DFQATT and CDR2 is SNEGSKA (reference sequence). This CDR3 region has 16 residues. The V and J ends lost 0 bases and 7 bases, in that order; junction bases with no gene match: 10. The CDR3 bases are TGCAGTGCTAGAGATCAAGGACAGGGGACGGGACAGCCCCAGCATTTT. This translates into CSARDQGQGTGQPQHF.

This clonotype occurred many times. This chain joins TRBV20-1 and TRBJ2-3, with 9 bases matching TRBD2. V was pared by 3 bases and J by 2 bases, with 12 bases of the junction left unmatched. Germline CDR1 DFQATT, CDR2 SNEGSKA (reference sequence). The CDR3 has 17 amino acids. This CDR3 is CSASPGSAGGATDTQYF. CDR3 bases: TGCAGTGCTAGTCCGGGCTCGGCGGGGGGGGCCACAGATACGCAGTATTTT.